This TCR beta chain was recorded in a study of blood T cell repertoires in COVID-19. On the study more broadly: Samples came from the United States, Italy and Spain, spanning acute and convalescent COVID-19. Sources were T cells, B-cell-depleted T cells, or PBMCs; the material itself was cDNA or gDNA.

Germline-derived CDR1 and CDR2 are SGHRS and YFSETQ. The length of the CDR3 is 14 residues. V was clipped by 7 bases and J by 2 bases, with 14 bases between them. As processed by the authors: Estimates of nucleated cell counts were drawn from the amplification of reference gene primers. TCRdb keeps only in-frame clones here, not all; method: immunoSEQ multiplex PCR. The V and J calls and clone size come from that table; D and trimming were worked out from the DNA. Of some 97,000 clones listed, less than 95% were seen once; the top ten hold about 1.7%. The TCR comes from a man aged 60-69 years with acute or convalescent COVID-19. Sequencing was done on a sample of peripheral blood. The chain couples TRBV5-1 to TRBJ2-3; D might be TRBD1 (6 bases). The CDR3 coding sequence is TGCGCCAGCGGTAGGGACACCTACACAGATACGCAGTATTTT. The encoded protein is CASGRDTYTDTQYF.